These 30 T cell receptor beta chains were all obtained from the same sample, sequenced in a study of blood T cell repertoires in COVID-19 (dated by TCRdb to 2019 to 2021). Library construction relied on the immunoSEQ multiplex PCR assay. The immuneACCESS repertoire file appears here via TCRdb, limited to in-frame rearrangements. These files lack a portion of the clones; in checked studies, under half of the deficit traces to unresolved V genes, and the cause of the others is not known. This sample gives tens of thousands of clones in total; 78% of them show up just once. About a third of the sample belongs to the ten largest clones. Sequencing was done on a sample of peripheral blood. The receptors originated from an elderly man with acute or convalescent COVID-19.

This clone has a handful of counts. The chain's CDR3 is CASSPRRDFDNEQFF. The CDR3 DNA reads as TGTGCCAGCAGCCCCCGCCGGGACTTTGACAATGAGCAGTTCTTC. The chain is built from TRBV3-1 (or the pseudogene TRBV3-2) and TRBJ2-1, with a tentative D call TRBD2 (6 bases). CDR1 and CDR2 from the germline V gene are LGHDT and YNNKEL (reference sequence). The CDR3 loop spans 15 amino acids. V was trimmed by 4 bases and J by 5 bases, leaving 15 bases between them.

The chain employs TRBV9 and TRBJ1-1; the D is unclear. This CDR3 spans 13 amino acids. V was trimmed by 3 bases and J by 3 bases, leaving 9 bases between them. Germline CDR1 reads SGDLS; CDR2 reads YYNGEE. CDR3 residues: CASSEQRDTEAFF. CDR3 in DNA: TGTGCCAGCAGCGAGCAGAGGGACACTGAAGCTTTCTTT.

The chain carries TRBV7-3 and TRBJ2-7; tentative D call: TRBD1 (6 bases). Looked up from germline, CDR1 is SGHTA and CDR2 is FQGTGA. With 5 bases removed from V and 5 bases from J, the gap between germline ends came to 16 bases. The CDR3 runs to 14 residues. CDR3 DNA sequence: TGTGCCAGCAGCCCATCAAGGGGGTCCAACGAGCAGTACTTC. Translating it yields CASSPSRGSNEQYF.

The V call is TRBV30, the J call TRBJ2-7; 8 bases align to TRBD2. Germline V gene data show CDR1 as GTSNPN and CDR2 as SVGIG (reference sequence). This CDR3 spans 13 amino acids. Germline trimming cut 3 bases from V and 4 bases from J; bases unmatched to any gene: 5. This chain's CDR3 is CAWSGGGLYEQYF. CDR3 nucleotide sequence: TGTGCCTGGAGCGGGGGGGGGCTTTACGAGCAGTACTTC.

This clone has a handful of counts. This chain connects TRBV7-9 to TRBJ1-3, with D possibly TRBD1 on 6 matching bases. CDR3 length: 13 amino acids. Germline lookup yields CDR1 SEHNR and CDR2 FQNEAQ (reference sequence). Trimming took 8 bases from V and 0 from J, leaving 8 bases between them. The CDR3 protein is CASRTASGNTIYF. The CDR3, as DNA: TGTGCCAGCCGGACAGCCTCTGGAAACACCATATATTTT.

The chain carries TRBV4-3 and TRBJ2-3; 13 nucleotides agree with TRBD2. CDR1 is LGHNA and CDR2 is YSLEER in the germline V gene. J was trimmed by 0 bases and V by 6 bases; bases with no gene match: 9. The CDR3 is 18 residues long. The CDR3 DNA follows: TGCGCCAGCAGTTTGGGACTAGCGGGGTCAAAAAGCACAGATACGCAGTATTTT. Its translation is CASSLGLAGSKSTDTQYF.

The chain employs TRBV6-5 and TRBJ1-1, with D tentatively TRBD1 (5 bases). Germline V CDR1 and CDR2: MNHEY, SVGAGI. The CDR3 contains 14 residues. V was clipped by 6 bases and J by 11 bases, with 22 bases between them. The CDR3 loop is CASRSSGTPLKAFF. DNA of the CDR3: TGTGCCAGCAGGTCCTCCGGGACTCCCTTAAAGGCTTTCTTT.

V gene TRBV5-1 combines with J gene TRBJ1-1; 7 positions match TRBD1. This CDR3 has 16 amino acids. In germline, CDR1 is SGHRS, CDR2 YFSETQ. Germline trimming cut 5 bases from V and 3 bases from J; bases unmatched to any gene: 13. In nucleotides, the CDR3 is TGCGCCAGCAGGCCGTCCAGGGGGGTTGGGGACACTGAAGCTTTCTTT. Its translation: CASRPSRGVGDTEAFF.

The rearrangement links TRBV2 to TRBJ1-2; D remains unclear. Trimming pared 5 bases from V and 4 bases from J, leaving 8 bases between. In germline, CDR1 is SNHLY, CDR2 FYNNEI. This CDR3 comprises 12 residues. CDR3 loop: CASSFNFYGYTF. CDR3 DNA: TGTGCCAGCAGTTTTAATTTCTATGGCTACACCTTC.

The chain carries TRBV6-1 and TRBJ2-3, with D unclear. With 3 bases removed from V and 11 bases from J, the gap between germline ends came to 15 bases. Germline V gene sequence: CDR1 MNHNS, CDR2 SASEGT. This CDR3 contains 13 residues. CDR3: CASSEALRGEQYF. Here the CDR3 DNA reads TGTGCCAGCAGTGAGGCCTTAAGAGGAGAGCAGTATTTT.

The chain joins TRBV5-6 to TRBJ1-1; 7 bases match TRBD1. Per the germline V gene, CDR1 is SGHDT and CDR2 is YYEEEE. The CDR3 runs 15 residues. The trim removed 4 bases at V and 0 bases at J, leaving 6 bases unmatched. CDR3 residues: CASSPTGVMNTEAFF. CDR3 bases: TGTGCCAGCAGCCCTACAGGGGTTATGAACACTGAAGCTTTCTTT.

This chain uses TRBV11-3 with TRBJ2-5, with TRBD2 matching 13 bases. The junction had 5 bases not matched to a gene; V was cut back by 5 bases and J by 2 bases. CDR1 and CDR2 (germline): SGHNT, YENEEA. There are 16 residues in the CDR3. The CDR3 region has the DNA TGTGCCAGCAGCCCCGGACTAGCGGGGGCACAAGAGACCCAGTACTTC. It specifies CASSPGLAGAQETQYF.

This chain links TRBV21-1 with TRBJ1-6; TRBD1, the D gene given by the table, was not confirmed from the DNA. TRBV21-1 is reported as a pseudogene. The CDR3 contains 21 residues. CDR3 nucleotide sequence: TGTGCCAGCAGCGAAAAAAACGGCGGACAGGGGATAGACTCCTATAATTCACCCCTCCACTTT. This sequence encodes CASSEKNGGQGIDSYNSPLHF.

The genes are TRBV15 and TRBJ2-1; 8 nucleotides match TRBD1. Trimming removed 4 bases from V and 2 bases from J; junction bases left unmatched: 7. The germline CDR1 and CDR2 sequences are LNHNV and YYDKDF (reference sequence). This CDR3 is 16 amino acids long. In DNA, the CDR3 is TGTGCCACCAGCATGAGGACAGGGACAGCCTACAATGAGCAGTTCTTC. Translation: CATSMRTGTAYNEQFF.

V is TRBV29-1 and J is TRBJ1-2; no reliable D call. V lost 0 bases and J lost 8, with 19 bases in between. The CDR3 has 15 residues. Germline V gene lookup returns CDR1 SQVTM and CDR2 ANQGSEA. The CDR3 reads CSVEELGKRVRGYTF. As DNA, the CDR3 is TGCAGCGTTGAAGAGCTGGGAAAGCGGGTGCGCGGCTACACCTTC.

The gene calls are TRBV3-1 (or the pseudogene TRBV3-2) and TRBJ1-1; D possibly corresponds to TRBD1 (5 bases). Germline loops: CDR1 LGHDT, CDR2 YNNKEL (reference sequence). The CDR3 is made up of 14 amino acids. V was shortened by 2 bases and J by 3 bases, with 10 bases between the two germline ends. The CDR3 DNA reads TGTGCCAGCAGCCAATTGCAGGGTTACACTGAAGCTTTCTTT. Amino acid sequence: CASSQLQGYTEAFF.

The chain has TRBV9 and TRBJ1-5; D is uncertain. The germline V gene encodes CDR1 SGDLS and CDR2 YYNGEE. V was clipped by 3 bases and J by 0 bases, with 7 bases between them. This CDR3 has 14 amino acids. The CDR3 DNA is TGTGCCAGCAGCGGTCCAGTTAGCAATCAGCCCCAGCATTTT. It translates to CASSGPVSNQPQHF.

V is TRBV20-1 and J is TRBJ2-5; 14 nucleotides align to TRBD2. V was pared by 3 bases and J by 0 bases, with 9 bases of the junction left unmatched. The CDR3 runs 18 residues. Germline-derived CDR1 and CDR2 are DFQATT and SNEGSKA (reference sequence). CDR3 sequence: CSASEVRLAGGYQETQYF. CDR3 in DNA: TGCAGTGCTAGTGAGGTGCGACTAGCGGGGGGGTACCAAGAGACCCAGTACTTC.

In nucleotides, the CDR3 is TGTGCCAGCAGCCTAACCCAGGGGGCGGGTAACACTGAAGCTTTCTTT. It yields the protein CASSLTQGAGNTEAFF. The V call is TRBV7-2, the J call TRBJ1-1; TRBD1 matches at 8 bases. This CDR3 has 16 residues. Germline V gene lookup returns CDR1 SGHTA and CDR2 FQGNSA. Losses at the gene ends were 5 bases for V and 2 bases for J; bases not matched to a gene: 10. Using reference TRBV7-2 and TRBJ1-1 for the parts outside the CDR3, the full variable domain is GAGVSQSPSNKVTEKGKDVELRCDPISGHTALYWYRQSLGQGLEFLIYFQGNSAPDKSGLPSDRFSAERTGGSVSTLTIQRTQQEDSAVYLCASSLTQGAGNTEAFFGQGTRLTVV.

The chain couples TRBV29-1 to TRBJ2-2; TRBD1 agrees at 9 bases. CDR1 SQVTM and CDR2 ANQGSEA come from the germline V gene. Trimming removed 8 bases from V and 12 bases from J; junction bases left unmatched: 7. This CDR3 region has 11 residues. CDR3 in amino acids: CSTRQGGKLFF. CDR3 sequence (DNA): TGCAGCACCCGACAGGGGGGTAAGCTGTTTTTT.

V usage is TRBV5-1 and J usage is TRBJ1-1; the D is unclear. The CDR3 loop spans 13 amino acids. V lost 3 bases and J lost 10, with 16 bases in between. Germline loops: CDR1 SGHRS, CDR2 YFSETQ. In nucleotides, the CDR3 is TGCGCCAGCAGCTCGAATCAGAACAATCCAGCTTTCTTT. The encoded protein is CASSSNQNNPAFF.

V and J are TRBV27 and TRBJ1-3; D is unresolved. The CDR3 consists of 14 residues. Germline CDR1 reads MNHEY; CDR2 reads SMNVEV (reference sequence). Trimming pared 4 bases from V and 0 bases from J, leaving 7 bases between. The CDR3 loop reads CASSSGFSGNTIYF. The CDR3 bases are TGTGCCAGCAGTTCGGGGTTCTCTGGAAACACCATATATTTT.

The chain employs TRBV6-5 and TRBJ2-5; 7 nucleotides align to TRBD1. Looked up from germline, CDR1 is MNHEY and CDR2 is SVGAGI. The CDR3 runs 15 residues. J was trimmed by 1 base and V by 8 bases; bases with no gene match: 10. The CDR3 bases are TGTGCCAGCCTACTTTCCGGGACAGTCCAAGAGACCCAGTACTTC. Amino acid sequence: CASLLSGTVQETQYF.

This chain uses TRBV19 with TRBJ1-2, with 9 bases matching TRBD1. V was clipped by 7 bases and J by 5 bases; unmatched bases: 11. Germline V gene lookup returns CDR1 LNHDA and CDR2 SQIVND (reference sequence). This CDR3 contains 15 residues. CDR3 sequence: CASMIRDRDSYGYTF. The CDR3 DNA is TGTGCCAGTATGATCCGGGACAGGGATAGTTATGGCTACACCTTC.

CDR3 coding DNA: TGTGCCACCAGCAGAGATCGAGGCAGGGGGGACCAAGAGACCCAGTACTTC. Translation gives CATSRDRGRGDQETQYF. The genes are TRBV15 and TRBJ2-5; tentatively, D is TRBD1 (7 bases). CDR1 and CDR2 from the germline V gene are LNHNV and YYDKDF (reference sequence). The CDR3 loop spans 17 amino acids. V shed 0 bases and J shed 0 bases, with 14 bases lying between them.

The chain carries TRBV3-1 (or the pseudogene TRBV3-2) and TRBJ2-1; 9 bases fit TRBD1. Per the germline V gene, CDR1 is LGHDT and CDR2 is YNNKEL (reference sequence). This CDR3 has 15 residues. Trimming removed 2 bases from V and 6 bases from J; junction bases left unmatched: 5. The CDR3 loop is CASSQIRDRANEQFF. In DNA, the CDR3 is TGTGCCAGCAGCCAAATAAGGGACAGGGCCAATGAGCAGTTCTTC.

V usage is TRBV6-6 and J usage is TRBJ2-7; tentative D call: TRBD1 (7 bases). V shed 6 bases and J shed 3 bases, with 12 bases lying between them. Germline CDR1 reads MNHNY; CDR2 reads SVGAGI (reference sequence). The CDR3 has 13 residues. The CDR3 nucleotides are TGTGCCAGCAGGGCGGGACAGCTCTACGAGCAGTACTTC. It is translated as CASRAGQLYEQYF.

This chain links TRBV5-1 with TRBJ1-1, with TRBD1 as a possible D gene (5 bases). The CDR3 totals 13 residues. Deletions cut 4 bases from V and 3 bases from J, with 10 bases between. Looked up from germline, CDR1 is SGHRS and CDR2 is YFSETQ. CDR3: CASSPKGDTEAFF. The CDR3, as DNA: TGCGCCAGCAGCCCTAAAGGGGACACTGAAGCTTTCTTT.

The chain recombines TRBV18 with TRBJ1-1, with D unclear. The germline V gene encodes CDR1 KGHSH and CDR2 LQKENI. The V end was cut by 3 bases, the J end by 1 base, with 12 bases between. The CDR3 is 15 amino acids. The DNA for the CDR3 is TGTGCCAGCTCACCTGCGAGGTCGGGGAACACTGAAGCTTTCTTT. Encoded protein: CASSPARSGNTEAFF.

The J gene is TRBJ1-2, the V gene TRBV19; 7 nucleotides agree with TRBD1. V dropped 10 bases and J dropped 1; count of bases not matched to a gene: 9. Per germline, CDR1 LNHDA and CDR2 SQIVND (reference sequence). This CDR3 is 14 amino acids long. The CDR3 DNA reads as TGTGCCACTGAATTTGGACAGGATAACTATGGCTACACCTTC. Encoded protein: CATEFGQDNYGYTF.